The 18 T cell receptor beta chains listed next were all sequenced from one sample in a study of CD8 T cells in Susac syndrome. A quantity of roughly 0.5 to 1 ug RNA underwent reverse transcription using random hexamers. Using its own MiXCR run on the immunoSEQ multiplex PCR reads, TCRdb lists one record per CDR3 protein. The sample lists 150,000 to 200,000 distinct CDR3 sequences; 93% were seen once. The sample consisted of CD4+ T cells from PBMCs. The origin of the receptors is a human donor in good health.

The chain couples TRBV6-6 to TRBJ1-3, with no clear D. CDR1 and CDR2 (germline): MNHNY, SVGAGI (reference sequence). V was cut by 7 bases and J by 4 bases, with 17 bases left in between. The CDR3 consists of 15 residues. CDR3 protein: CASIPPGVSGNTIYF. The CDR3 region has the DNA TGTGCCAGCATTCCCCCGGGAGTATCCGGAAACACCATATATTTT.

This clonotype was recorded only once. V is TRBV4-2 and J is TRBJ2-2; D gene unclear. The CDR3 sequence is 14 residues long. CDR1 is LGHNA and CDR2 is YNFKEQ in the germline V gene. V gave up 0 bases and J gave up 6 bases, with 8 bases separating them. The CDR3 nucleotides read TGTGCCAGCAGCCAAGATTTAATAGCCGGGGAGCTGTTTTTT. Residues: CASSQDLIAGELFF.

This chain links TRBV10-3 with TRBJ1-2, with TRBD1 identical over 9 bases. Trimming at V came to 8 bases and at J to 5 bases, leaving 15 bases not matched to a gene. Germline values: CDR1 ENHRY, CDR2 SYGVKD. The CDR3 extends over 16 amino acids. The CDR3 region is CAIYAMPGQGRYGYTF. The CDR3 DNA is TGTGCCATCTATGCCATGCCGGGACAGGGTCGATATGGCTACACCTTC.

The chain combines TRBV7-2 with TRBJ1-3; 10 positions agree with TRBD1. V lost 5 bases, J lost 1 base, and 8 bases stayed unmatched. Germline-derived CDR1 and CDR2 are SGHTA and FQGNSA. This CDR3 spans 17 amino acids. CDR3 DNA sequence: TGTGCCAGCAGCACACCGACAGGGGGCGCGTCTGGAAACACCATATATTTT. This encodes CASSTPTGGASGNTIYF.

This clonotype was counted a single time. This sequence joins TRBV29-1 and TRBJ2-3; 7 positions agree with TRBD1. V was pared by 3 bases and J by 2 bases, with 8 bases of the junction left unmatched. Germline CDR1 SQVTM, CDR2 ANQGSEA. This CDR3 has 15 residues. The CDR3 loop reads CSVDRTGTFTDTQYF. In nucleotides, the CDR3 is TGCAGCGTTGATCGGACAGGAACCTTCACAGATACGCAGTATTTT.

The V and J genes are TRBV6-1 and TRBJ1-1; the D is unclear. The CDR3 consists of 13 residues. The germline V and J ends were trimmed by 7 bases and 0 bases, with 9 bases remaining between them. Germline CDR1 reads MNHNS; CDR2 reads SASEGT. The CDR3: CASNLRLNTEAFF. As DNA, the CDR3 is TGTGCCAGCAATCTCCGGCTGAACACTGAAGCTTTCTTT.

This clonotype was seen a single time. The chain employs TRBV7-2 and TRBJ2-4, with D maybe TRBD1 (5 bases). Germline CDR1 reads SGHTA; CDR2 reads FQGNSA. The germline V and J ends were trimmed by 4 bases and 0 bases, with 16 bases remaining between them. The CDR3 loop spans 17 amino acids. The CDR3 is CASSSWTIALAKNIQYF. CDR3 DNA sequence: TGTGCCAGCAGCTCCTGGACAATCGCCTTAGCCAAAAACATTCAGTACTTC.

The CDR3 DNA sequence: TGTGCCAGCGCCGGGACGCCCACCTACGAGCAGTACGTC. Its translation is CASAGTPTYEQYV. V is TRBV6-2 or TRBV6-3 and J is TRBJ2-7; either TRBD1 or TRBD2 may supply D (5 bases each). The CDR3 contains 13 residues. The V gene lost 8 bases and the J gene lost 2 bases, with 13 bases spanning the gap. The germline V gene has CDR1 MNHEY and CDR2 SVGEGT.

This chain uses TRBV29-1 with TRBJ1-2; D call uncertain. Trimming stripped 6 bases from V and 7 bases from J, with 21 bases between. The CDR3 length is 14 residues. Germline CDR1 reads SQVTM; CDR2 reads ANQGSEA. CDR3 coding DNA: TGCAGCGTGAACGGGCCTCGGAGGGAGAGTGGCTACACCTTC. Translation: CSVNGPRRESGYTF. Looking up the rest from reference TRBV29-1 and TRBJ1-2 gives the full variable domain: SAVISQKPSRDICQRGTSLTIQCQVDSQVTMMFWYRQQPGQSLTLIATANQGSEATYESGFVIDKFPISRPNLTFSTLTVSNMSPEDSSIYLCSVNGPRRESGYTFGSGTRLTVV.

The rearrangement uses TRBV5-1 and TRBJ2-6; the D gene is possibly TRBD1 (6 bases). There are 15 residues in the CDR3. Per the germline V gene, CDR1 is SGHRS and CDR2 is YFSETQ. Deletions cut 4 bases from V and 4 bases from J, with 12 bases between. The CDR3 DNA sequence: TGCGCCAGCAGCGAGGGACACGCCGGGGCCAACGTCCTGACTTTC. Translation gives CASSEGHAGANVLTF.

CDR3 bases: TGTGCCAGCAGCTTAGAGGGGGCGGCAATTAATTCACCCCTCCACTTT. Residues: CASSLEGAAINSPLHF. The chain is built from TRBV7-2 and TRBJ1-6; 7 nucleotides match TRBD1. The CDR3 is 16 residues long. Per germline, CDR1 SGHTA and CDR2 FQGNSA. V trimming: 1 base; J trimming: 6 bases; junction bases outside the gene matches: 6. The full variable domain, its missing parts supplied by reference TRBV7-2 and TRBJ1-6, is GAGVSQSPSNKVTEKGKDVELRCDPISGHTALYWYRQSLGQGLEFLIYFQGNSAPDKSGLPSDRFSAERTGGSVSTLTIQRTQQEDSAVYLCASSLEGAAINSPLHFGNGTRLTVT.

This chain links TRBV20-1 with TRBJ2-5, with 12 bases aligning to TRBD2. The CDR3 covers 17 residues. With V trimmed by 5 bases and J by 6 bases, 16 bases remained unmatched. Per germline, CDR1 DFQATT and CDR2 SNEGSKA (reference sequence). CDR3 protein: CSAHPPSGGATIKTQYF. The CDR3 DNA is TGCAGTGCTCACCCCCCTAGCGGGGGGGCGACAATAAAGACCCAGTACTTC.

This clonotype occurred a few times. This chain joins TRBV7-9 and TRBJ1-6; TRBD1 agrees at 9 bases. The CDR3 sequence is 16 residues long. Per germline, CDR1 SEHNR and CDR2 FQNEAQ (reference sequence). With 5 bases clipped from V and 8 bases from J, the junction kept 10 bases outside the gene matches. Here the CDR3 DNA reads TGTGCCAGCAGCCGCGACTGGACAGGGGAGGATTCACCCCTCCACTTT. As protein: CASSRDWTGEDSPLHF.

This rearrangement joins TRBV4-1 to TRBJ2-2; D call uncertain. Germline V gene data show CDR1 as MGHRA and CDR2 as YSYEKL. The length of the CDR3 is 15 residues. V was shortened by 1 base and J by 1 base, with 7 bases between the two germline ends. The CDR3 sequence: CASSQAGQNTGELFF. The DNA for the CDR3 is TGCGCCAGCAGCCAAGCTGGGCAGAACACCGGGGAGCTGTTTTTT.

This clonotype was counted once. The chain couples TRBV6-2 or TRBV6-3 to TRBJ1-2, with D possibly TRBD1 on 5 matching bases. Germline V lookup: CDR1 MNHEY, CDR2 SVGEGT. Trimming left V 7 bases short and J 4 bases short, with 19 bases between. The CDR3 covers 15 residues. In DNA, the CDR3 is TGTGCCAGCAACGACAAGGGGAGGATTAGCTATGGCTACACCTTC. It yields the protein CASNDKGRISYGYTF.

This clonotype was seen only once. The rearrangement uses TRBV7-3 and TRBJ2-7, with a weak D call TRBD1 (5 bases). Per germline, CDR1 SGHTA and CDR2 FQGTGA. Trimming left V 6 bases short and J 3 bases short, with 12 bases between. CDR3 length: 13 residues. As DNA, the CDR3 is TGTGCCAGCAGTCTGGACATGTACTACGAGCAGTACGTC. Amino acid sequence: CASSLDMYYEQYV.

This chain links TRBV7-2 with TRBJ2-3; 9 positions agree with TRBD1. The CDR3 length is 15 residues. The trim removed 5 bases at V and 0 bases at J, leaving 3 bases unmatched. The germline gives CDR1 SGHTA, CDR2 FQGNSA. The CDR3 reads CASSGTGSSTDTQYF. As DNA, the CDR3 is TGTGCCAGCAGCGGGACAGGGAGTAGCACAGATACGCAGTATTTT.

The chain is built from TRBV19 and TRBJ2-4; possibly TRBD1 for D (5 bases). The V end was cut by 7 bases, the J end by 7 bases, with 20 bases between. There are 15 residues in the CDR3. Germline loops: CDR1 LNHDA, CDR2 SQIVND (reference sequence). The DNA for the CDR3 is TGTGCCAGTAATAATATAGGACAAGCAGACAACATTCAGTACTTC. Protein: CASNNIGQADNIQYF.